The 19 T cell receptor beta chains in this list originate from one sample, sequenced in a study of control samples from healthy donors and cancer patients (TCRdb year 2020). Library preparation used the immunoSEQ multiplex PCR assay. In TCRdb, the immuneACCESS table is reduced to in-frame sequences with V and J assigned. These tables do not hold every clone; where another copy was compared, an unresolved V gene accounts for under half, and the others remain unexplained. A total of roughly 120,000 clones appear in this sample, about 89% of them only once. The ten largest clones take up less than 9.5% of the sample. Material: blood. The receptors come from a woman younger than 35 in good health.

The chain has TRBV6-5 and TRBJ2-7; D possibly corresponds to TRBD2 (6 bases). Germline V gives CDR1 MNHEY, CDR2 SVGAGI. CDR3 length: 13 residues. Trimming took off 6 bases at V and 10 bases at J, with 19 bases between the two ends. The CDR3 bases are TGTGCCAGCAGGCCCGGGAGCGGCGCCCACCAGTACTTC. This gives the protein CASRPGSGAHQYF.

The chain uses TRBV30 and TRBJ2-2; no reliable D call. The CDR3 spans 12 residues. CDR1 is GTSNPN and CDR2 is SVGIG in the germline V gene (reference sequence). V was cut by 4 bases and J by 4 bases, with 7 bases left in between. The chain's CDR3 is CAWNPVTGELFF. CDR3 DNA sequence: TGTGCCTGGAATCCGGTCACCGGGGAGCTGTTTTTT.

J is TRBJ2-7 and V is TRBV21-1; the D call in the table, TRBD1, was not verified against the DNA. TRBV21-1 has pseudogene status. CDR3 length equals 14 residues. CDR3 in amino acids: CASSVIQGSYEQYF. The CDR3 DNA sequence: TGTGCCAGCAGCGTTATCCAGGGCTCCTACGAGCAGTACTTC.

CDR3 amino acids: CASSKTGDYGYTF. CDR3 nucleotides: TGTGCCAGCAGTAAGACAGGGGACTATGGCTACACCTTC. The V and J genes are TRBV6-2 or TRBV6-3 and TRBJ1-2; 8 bases are shared with TRBD1. Germline CDR1 is MNHEY and CDR2 is SVGEGT. J was trimmed by 3 bases and V by 5 bases; bases with no gene match: 2. The CDR3 is made up of 13 amino acids.

This clone was seen more than once but under ten times. The V and J genes are TRBV5-1 and TRBJ2-3; 10 nucleotides align to TRBD2. CDR1 and CDR2 from the germline V gene are SGHRS and YFSETQ. The CDR3 runs to 17 residues. The V segment lost 4 bases and the J segment 4 bases; nucleotides outside the gene matches: 12. The CDR3 spells CASSRALTSGTADTQYF. The CDR3 DNA reads as TGCGCCAGCAGCCGTGCCCTAACTAGCGGGACGGCAGATACGCAGTATTTT.

The chain combines TRBV5-1 with TRBJ2-7; a possible D gene is TRBD1 (6 bases). V shed 0 bases and J shed 2 bases, with 12 bases lying between them. Germline-derived CDR1 and CDR2 are SGHRS and YFSETQ. The CDR3 has 15 amino acids. CDR3 DNA sequence: TGCGCCAGCAGCTTGGAGAAGGGACACACCTACGAGCAGTACTTC. Residues: CASSLEKGHTYEQYF. Variable domain in full (rest from reference TRBV5-1 and TRBJ2-7): KAGVTQTPRYLIKTRGQQVTLSCSPISGHRSVSWYQQTPGQGLQFLFEYFSETQRNKGNFPGRFSGRQFSNSRSEMNVSTLELGDSALYLCASSLEKGHTYEQYFGPGTRLTVT.

The chain links TRBV28 to TRBJ1-2, with TRBD1 matching over 10 bases. Unmatched junction bases numbered 6, after V lost 6 bases and J lost 5 bases. CDR3 length: 14 amino acids. From germline, CDR1 is MDHEN and CDR2 SYDVKM. CDR3 DNA: TGTGCCAGCAGGGGGACAGGGGTGAGGTATGGCTACACCTTC. It translates to CASRGTGVRYGYTF.

The rearrangement uses TRBV28 and TRBJ1-4; D perhaps matches TRBD1 (6 bases). Trimming took off 5 bases at V and 2 bases at J, with 12 bases between the two ends. The V gene's germline CDR1 is MDHEN and CDR2 SYDVKM. This CDR3 spans 15 amino acids. CDR3 coding DNA: TGTGCCAGCAGTCCATCGGGGGGCACTAATGAAAAACTGTTTTTT. Protein product: CASSPSGGTNEKLFF.

The rearrangement links TRBV7-9 to TRBJ2-7, with D possibly being TRBD1 (6 bases). Between the trimmed V and J ends, which lost 7 bases and 3 bases, there was a span of 13 bases. The CDR3 consists of 13 residues. Germline V gene data show CDR1 as SEHNR and CDR2 as FQNEAQ (reference sequence). CDR3 loop: CASNSGQSYEQYF. DNA of the CDR3: TGTGCCAGCAACTCGGGACAAAGCTACGAGCAGTACTTC.

This chain uses TRBV15 with TRBJ1-3; TRBD1 might be the D (5 bases). V was shortened by 0 bases and J by 8 bases, with 11 bases between the two germline ends. The CDR3 contains 14 residues. Germline CDR1 reads LNHNV; CDR2 reads YYDKDF (reference sequence). This chain's CDR3 is CATSRDRGADTIYF. CDR3 DNA sequence: TGTGCCACCAGCAGAGATAGGGGCGCGGACACCATATATTTT.

The chain links TRBV5-1 to TRBJ2-3; 8 bases fit TRBD2. Germline assignment: CDR1 SGHRS and CDR2 YFSETQ. This CDR3 contains 16 residues. J lost 4 bases, V lost 4 bases, and 11 bases had no gene match. CDR3 sequence (DNA): TGCGCCAGCAGCCACACTAGCGGAGGTGGCGCAGATACGCAGTATTTT. Its protein is CASSHTSGGGADTQYF.

This clone was found once. This chain links TRBV29-1 with TRBJ1-2; D is ambiguous. There are 11 residues in the CDR3. CDR1 is SQVTM and CDR2 is ANQGSEA in the germline V gene. V lost 2 bases and J lost 2, with 3 bases in between. The CDR3 sequence is CSVESNYGYTF. For the CDR3, the DNA is TGCAGCGTTGAATCGAACTATGGCTACACCTTC.

This chain uses TRBV7-2 with TRBJ1-1, with D tentatively TRBD1 (6 bases). The CDR3 spans 15 residues. Trimming removed 5 bases at V and 4 bases at J, with 17 bases between. Per germline, CDR1 SGHTA and CDR2 FQGNSA. The CDR3 sequence: CASSLDGGAGTEAFF. The CDR3 coding sequence is TGTGCCAGCAGCCTAGACGGGGGGGCAGGCACTGAAGCTTTCTTT. The full variable domain, its missing parts supplied by reference TRBV7-2 and TRBJ1-1, is GAGVSQSPSNKVTEKGKDVELRCDPISGHTALYWYRQSLGQGLEFLIYFQGNSAPDKSGLPSDRFSAERTGGSVSTLTIQRTQQEDSAVYLCASSLDGGAGTEAFFGQGTRLTVV.

The chain employs TRBV4-1 and TRBJ2-5, with TRBD2 matching over 11 bases. Losses at the gene ends were 2 bases for V and 4 bases for J; bases not matched to a gene: 9. CDR1 is MGHRA, CDR2 YSYEKL, per germline. The CDR3 is 17 amino acids. This CDR3 reads CASSQQPTSGRGETQYF. CDR3 sequence (DNA): TGCGCCAGCAGCCAACAACCCACTAGCGGGAGAGGAGAGACCCAGTACTTC.

This clone was detected only once. The chain carries TRBV27 and TRBJ2-2; tentative D call: TRBD2 (5 bases). The germline V gene has CDR1 MNHEY and CDR2 SMNVEV (reference sequence). The CDR3 length is 14 residues. V lost 1 base to trimming and J lost 5 bases, with 8 bases between them. Written as DNA, the CDR3 is TGTGCCAGCAGTTTATTTCGGGGAACCGGGGAGCTGTTTTTT. The encoded protein is CASSLFRGTGELFF.

CDR3 protein: CASSLTIGTQYF. The CDR3 coding sequence is TGTGCCAGCAGCCTGACCATCGGAACCCAGTACTTC. The rearrangement links TRBV6-2 or TRBV6-3 to TRBJ2-5; D is ambiguous. Trimming left V 6 bases short and J 8 bases short, with 13 bases between. Germline V gene data show CDR1 as MNHEY and CDR2 as SVGEGT. The CDR3 consists of 12 residues.

In its sample, this clone was seen a few times. The gene calls are TRBV4-3 and TRBJ1-1; D not certain. V lost 0 bases and J 5 bases, leaving 13 bases between the germline ends. The CDR3 runs 15 residues. The germline V gene encodes CDR1 LGHNA and CDR2 YSLEER. The CDR3: CASSQDSLLSTEAFF. The CDR3 DNA reads TGCGCCAGCAGCCAAGATTCGCTACTATCTACTGAAGCTTTCTTT.

The chain carries TRBV7-9 and TRBJ1-1; D call uncertain. The CDR3 contains 17 residues. The V and J ends lost 1 base and 8 bases respectively, with 23 bases between them. The germline gives CDR1 SEHNR, CDR2 FQNEAQ (reference sequence). The CDR3 protein is CASSLDPWATNRHEAFF. The CDR3 coding sequence is TGTGCCAGCAGCTTAGATCCCTGGGCAACCAACAGACACGAAGCTTTCTTT. Filled out from reference TRBV7-9 and TRBJ1-1, the complete variable domain reads DTGVSQNPRHKITKRGQNVTFRCDPISEHNRLYWYRQTLGQGPEFLTYFQNEAQLEKSRLLSDRFSAERPKGSFSTLEIQRTEQGDSAMYLCASSLDPWATNRHEAFFGQGTRLTVV.

The rearrangement uses TRBV9 and TRBJ2-7; 8 bases line up with TRBD2. Germline assignment: CDR1 SGDLS and CDR2 YYNGEE. Unmatched junction bases numbered 7, after V lost 3 bases and J lost 5 bases. The CDR3 covers 14 residues. The CDR3 nucleotides are TGTGCCAGCAGCGCTGGGACTAGATCGGACGAGCAGTACTTC. This translates into CASSAGTRSDEQYF.